These T cell receptor beta chains were read from a single sample in a study of T cells in Graves' hyperthyroidism and ophthalmopathy. TCRdb reprocessed the multiplex PCR reads via MiXCR and lists one record per CDR3 protein. Of roughly 510,000 distinct CDR3 sequences in the sample, approximately 48% are singletons; the top ten hold roughly 45%. Sequenced: peripheral blood or thyroid tissue (not recorded which). The source is an adult woman with Graves' disease, either hyperthyroidism or ophthalmopathy (not recorded which). CDR3s include the opening cysteine and the closing phenylalanine or tryptophan. The D gene is left open where the match is weak. Expanded clones are given a class, and other clones once, few, many or no size at all.

v_gene,abundance,j_gene,d_gene,len,CDR3aa,CDR3nt
TRBV11-3,many,TRBJ1-1,.,13,CASSLEQYTEAFF,TGTGCCAGCAGCTTAGAACAGTACACTGAAGCTTTCTTT
TRBV5-1,.,TRBJ2-7,.,14,CASSYRDTQYEQYF,TGCGCCAGCAGCTACCGGGACACACAGTACGAGCAGTACTTC
TRBV2,many,TRBJ2-7,TRBD2,15,CASLKRGESSYEQYF,TGTGCCAGCCTCAAACGGGGGGAGAGCTCCTACGAGCAGTACTTC
TRBV2,.,TRBJ1-1,.,13,CASSEVRNTEAFF,TGTGCCAGCAGTGAGGTTCGAAACACTGAAGCTTTCTTT
TRBV7-2,many,TRBJ1-2,.,17,CASSPTVADRNRLGYTF,TGTGCCAGCAGCCCGACTGTAGCAGACCGTAATAGATTGGGCTACACCTTC
TRBV7-9,.,TRBJ2-7,TRBD1,14,CASSSNRGDYEQYF,TGTGCCAGCAGCTCCAACAGGGGGGATTACGAGCAGTACTTC
TRBV12-3/TRBV12-4,many,TRBJ2-5,TRBD2,14,CASSLATSGGTQYF,TGTGCCAGCAGTTTAGCGACTAGCGGGGGGACCCAGTACTTC
TRBV15,.,TRBJ1-6,TRBD1,15,CATSRDRAPNSPLHF,TGTGCCACTAGCAGAGACAGGGCCCCAAATTCACCCCTCCACTTT
TRBV10-2,.,TRBJ1-6,.,16,CASSDSSRGYNSPLHF,TGCGCCAGCAGTGACTCTAGCCGGGGCTATAATTCACCCCTCCACTTT
TRBV9,.,TRBJ2-5,.,16,CASSPRRSNKTGTQYF,TGTGCCAGCAGCCCCCGCCGGAGTAATAAGACGGGGACCCAGTACTTC
TRBV19,.,TRBJ2-2,TRBD2,15,CATATSGRGTGELFF,TGTGCCACAGCGACGAGCGGGAGGGGTACCGGGGAGCTGTTTTTT
TRBV7-2,.,TRBJ1-2,TRBD1,19,CASSPQRTGQDPSNYGYTF,TGTGCCAGCAGCCCACAAAGGACAGGCCAAGACCCATCTAACTATGGCTACACCTTC
TRBV29-1,.,TRBJ2-7,.,13,CSYRGAKADEQYF,TGCAGCTACCGGGGAGCGAAGGCGGACGAGCAGTACTTC
TRBV5-6,few,TRBJ1-1,.,13,CASSLGRVAEAFF,TGTGCCAGCAGCTTGGGCAGGGTCGCTGAAGCTTTCTTT
TRBV12-5,many,TRBJ2-2,TRBD2,15,CASGTSGSLTGELFF,TGTGCTAGTGGCACTAGCGGGAGCTTAACCGGGGAGCTGTTTTTT
TRBV12-3/TRBV12-4,.,TRBJ2-5,.,21,CASSSSGTGPPIAGGLETQYF,TGTGCCAGCAGTTCATCCGGGACAGGGCCCCCAATAGCGGGAGGACTGGAGACCCAGTACTTC
TRBV7-2,many,TRBJ1-5,.,14,CASSRNLGNQPQHF,TGTGCCAGCAGCCGGAATCTCGGCAATCAGCCCCAGCATTTT
TRBV7-9,many,TRBJ2-2,TRBD2,16,CASSPGLAGNTGELFF,TGTGCCAGCAGCCCAGGACTAGCGGGAAACACCGGGGAGCTGTTTTTT
TRBV9,many,TRBJ2-7,TRBD1,15,CASSVGGETGVKQYF,TGTGCCAGCAGCGTAGGAGGGGAGACAGGGGTCAAGCAGTACTTC
TRBV4-1,.,TRBJ2-2,TRBD2,18,CASSRGLAGGMNTGELFF,TGCGCCAGCAGCCGAGGACTAGCGGGAGGGATGAACACCGGGGAGCTGTTTTTT
TRBV6-2/TRBV6-3,many,TRBJ2-5,TRBD1,13,CASSYSAGGSQYF,TGTGCCAGCAGTTACTCGGCAGGGGGTAGCCAGTACTTC
TRBV5-1,many,TRBJ1-4,.,16,CASSPRTDRFNEKLFF,TGCGCCAGCAGCCCGAGGACGGACCGGTTTAATGAAAAACTGTTTTTT
TRBV4-2,many,TRBJ1-2,.,15,CASSQDPSRDYGYTF,TGTGCCAGCAGCCAAGATCCTTCCAGGGACTATGGCTACACCTTC
TRBV7-8,many,TRBJ2-2,.,12,CASSTATGELFF,TGTGCCAGCAGCACAGCGACCGGGGAGCTGTTTTTT
TRBV7-3,.,TRBJ1-6,.,15,CASSLYGGGNSPLHF,TGTGCCAGCAGCTTATATGGGGGAGGTAATTCACCCCTCCACTTT
TRBV5-4,.,TRBJ1-1,.,15,CASSFLPWGNTEAFF,TGCGCCAGCAGCTTCCTACCTTGGGGCAACACTGAAGCTTTCTTT
TRBV20-1,.,TRBJ2-3,.,15,CSARRGGSGTDTQYF,TGCAGTGCTAGACGAGGGGGTAGCGGGACAGATACGCAGTATTTT
TRBV5-4,few,TRBJ2-2,TRBD2,16,CASSLVAGGGTGELFF,TGTGCCAGCAGCTTGGTTGCGGGAGGTGGTACCGGGGAGCTGTTTTTT
TRBV13,.,TRBJ2-7,.,12,CASSPLMYEQYF,TGTGCCAGCAGCCCTTTAATGTACGAGCAGTACTTC
TRBV3-1,few,TRBJ1-2,.,14,CASSQVDRNYGYTF,TGTGCCAGCAGCCAAGTGGACCGCAACTATGGCTACACCTTC
TRBV10-3,few,TRBJ2-7,.,14,CAIRGQGDLYEQYF,TGTGCCATAAGAGGGCAGGGTGATCTCTACGAGCAGTACTTC
TRBV20-1,.,TRBJ2-2,.,12,CSAGGDTGELFF,TGCAGTGCAGGCGGCGACACCGGGGAGCTGTTTTTT
TRBV4-3,many,TRBJ2-6,.,17,CASSQGPLGTGANVLTF,TGCGCCAGCAGCCAAGGACCTTTGGGGACTGGGGCCAACGTCCTGACTTTC
TRBV2,many,TRBJ1-5,.,13,CASRDDRNQPQHF,TGTGCCAGCAGGGATGACAGGAATCAGCCCCAGCATTTT
TRBV12-3/TRBV12-4,.,TRBJ2-7,TRBD2,13,CASSMTSGSEQYF,TGTGCCAGCAGCATGACTAGCGGGAGCGAGCAGTACTTC
TRBV20-1,few,TRBJ1-4,TRBD1,15,CSALQGSSLNEKLFF,TGCAGTGCCCTACAGGGGTCTTCACTTAATGAAAAACTGTTTTTT
TRBV13,many,TRBJ1-2,.,16,CASSLRRRLDNYGYTF,TGTGCCAGCAGCTTACGACGGAGGCTAGATAACTATGGCTACACCTTC
TRBV20-1,many,TRBJ2-7,TRBD1,15,CSAIGADRRSYEQYF,TGCAGTGCTATAGGAGCGGACAGGCGATCTTACGAGCAGTACTTC
TRBV11-1,.,TRBJ2-7,.,16,CASSLFSRLRSYEQYF,TGTGCCAGCAGCTTATTTTCGCGACTTCGCTCCTACGAGCAGTACTTC
TRBV12-3/TRBV12-4,few,TRBJ2-7,TRBD1,12,CASGGQGYEQYF,TGTGCCAGCGGGGGACAGGGCTACGAGCAGTACTTC
TRBV3-1,.,TRBJ2-7,TRBD2,15,CASSQAPAGPYEQYF,TGTGCCAGCAGCCAAGCCCCAGCGGGACCCTACGAGCAGTACTTC
TRBV3-1,.,TRBJ1-1,TRBD1,15,CASSQVPGQGGEAFF,TGTGCCAGCAGCCAAGTCCCCGGACAGGGGGGCGAAGCTTTCTTT
TRBV7-9,.,TRBJ1-6,TRBD1,17,CASSSQQGAAGNSPLHF,TGTGCCAGCAGCTCCCAACAGGGGGCAGCTGGGAATTCACCCCTCCACTTT
TRBV24-1,few,TRBJ2-2,.,16,CATSDPRTDGTGELFF,TGTGCCACCAGTGATCCCAGGACAGATGGCACCGGGGAGCTGTTTTTT